The entry below describes one T cell receptor beta chain. This entry belongs to a study of control samples from healthy donors and cancer patients. The V end was cut by 4 bases, the J end by 0 bases, with 10 bases between. Germline loops: CDR1 SGHRS, CDR2 YFSETQ. This CDR3 is 15 amino acids long. The method was immunoSEQ multiplex PCR; TCRdb's version includes in-frame clones alone and lacks a portion of them. The sample yields 150,000 to 200,000 clones, around 96% seen once. Sequencing input: blood. This chain uses TRBV5-1 with TRBJ2-2; D is undetermined. The clonotype comes from a woman aged 25 to 39 in good health. The CDR3 sequence: CASSLIGANTGELFF. The CDR3 nucleotides read TGCGCCAGCAGCCTTATTGGGGCGAACACCGGGGAGCTGTTTTTT.